This T cell receptor beta chain was recorded in a study of Graves' ophthalmopathy and Graves' hyperthyroidism. CDR3 regions of TCR beta were amplified from RNA transcripts. The authors performed first-round RT-PCR with HTBI primers and then a second-round multiplex PCR. MiXCR, run by TCRdb on the multiplex PCR reads, gives a single entry per CDR3 protein. The sample has 300,000 to 400,000 distinct CDR3 sequences; 15% to 20% are singletons. This clonotype was counted many times. Germline V gene sequence: CDR1 MDHEN, CDR2 SYDVKM. V was clipped by 3 bases and J by 4 bases, with 10 bases between them. The CDR3 loop spans 15 amino acids.

The source material was peripheral blood. The gene calls are TRBV28 and TRBJ2-6; D not certain. The TCR originated in an adult woman with stable Graves' hyperthyroidism. CDR3 in amino acids: CASSFRLSGANVLTF. The CDR3 DNA reads TGTGCCAGCAGTTTCCGCTTATCCGGGGCCAACGTCCTGACTTTC. Together with reference TRBV28 and TRBJ2-6, the CDR3 gives the full variable domain: DVKVTQSSRYLVKRTGEKVFLECVQDMDHENMFWYRQDPGLGLRLIYFSYDVKMKEKGDIPEGYSVSREKKERFSLILESASTNQTSMYLCASSFRLSGANVLTFGAGSRLTVL.